A selection of T cell receptor beta chains follows, all from one sample in a study of PD-1 blockade in classical Hodgkin lymphoma. Sequencing was performed with immunoSEQ multiplex PCR; in TCRdb, only in-frame clones are kept and a portion is missing. The sample has tens of thousands of clones, around 80% seen once. The sample was peripheral blood mononuclear cells (PBMCs), taken before the fourth cycle of nivolumab. Receptors were obtained from a human donor with classical Hodgkin lymphoma. Both conserved end residues are part of each CDR3. The order of the fields is D gene, J gene, clone size, V gene, CDR3 protein, CDR3 DNA. D genes are given only for firm matches. Clone size appears in some rows only: once, few, many, or a class for an expanded clone.

D: TRBD1
J: TRBJ1-3
size: -
V: TRBV13
CDR3: CASSPRAPGTAGNTIYF
DNA: TGTGCCAGCAGCCCAAGGGCCCCCGGGACAGCGGGAAACACCATATATTTT

D: TRBD1
J: TRBJ2-2
size: few
V: TRBV11-3
CDR3: CASSLRGSDTGELFF
DNA: TGTGCCAGCAGCCTCAGGGGGTCGGACACCGGGGAGCTGTTTTTT

D: TRBD2
J: TRBJ2-1
size: -
V: TRBV6-5
CDR3: CASSYFAGGRNEQFF
DNA: TGTGCCAGCAGTTATTTCGCGGGGGGGCGCAATGAGCAGTTCTTC

D: -
J: TRBJ1-2
size: -
V: TRBV5-1
CDR3: CASSLDRNYGYTF
DNA: TGCGCCAGCAGCTTAGACCGCAACTATGGCTACACCTTC

D: -
J: TRBJ1-6
size: few
V: TRBV7-9
CDR3: CASSFTENSPLHF
DNA: TGTGCCAGCAGCTTCACAGAGAATTCACCCCTCCACTTT

D: TRBD2
J: TRBJ2-3
size: -
V: TRBV19
CDR3: CASSLGLAGATDTQYF
DNA: TGTGCCAGCAGCTTGGGGCTAGCGGGGGCCACAGATACGCAGTATTTT

D: -
J: TRBJ1-1
size: -
V: TRBV4-3
CDR3: CASSQDSKGAEAFF
DNA: TGCGCCAGCAGCCAAGATTCAAAAGGGGCTGAAGCTTTCTTT

D: -
J: TRBJ1-2
size: few
V: TRBV18
CDR3: CASSRGSNYGYTF
DNA: TGTGCCAGCTCCCGGGGTTCTAACTATGGCTACACCTTC

D: -
J: TRBJ1-1
size: many
V: TRBV19
CDR3: CASRVSGSTEAFF
DNA: TGTGCCAGCCGGGTTTCAGGTTCGACTGAAGCTTTCTTT

D: -
J: TRBJ2-2
size: few
V: TRBV2
CDR3: CASSERRINTGELFF
DNA: TGTGCCAGCAGTGAACGGAGGATTAACACCGGGGAGCTGTTTTTT

D: -
J: TRBJ2-4
size: -
V: TRBV5-4
CDR3: CASSLERVGAKNIQYF
DNA: TGTGCCAGCAGCTTGGAACGCGTGGGGGCCAAAAACATTCAGTACTTC

D: TRBD1
J: TRBJ1-5
size: -
V: TRBV19
CDR3: CASSGRDRGNSNQPQHF
DNA: TGTGCCAGTAGTGGGCGGGACAGGGGGAATAGCAATCAGCCCCAGCATTTT

D: -
J: TRBJ1-1
size: -
V: TRBV28
CDR3: CASSAHQVNTEAFF
DNA: TGTGCCAGCAGTGCCCACCAGGTGAATACTGAAGCTTTCTTT

D: -
J: TRBJ1-1
size: -
V: TRBV29-1
CDR3: CSVSRGRVTEAFF
DNA: TGCAGCGTTAGCAGGGGTAGGGTGACTGAAGCTTTCTTT

D: -
J: TRBJ1-1
size: -
V: TRBV5-3
CDR3: CARSSFNRGGFTYNTEAFF
DNA: TGTGCCAGAAGCTCATTCAACCGGGGGGGCTTTACCTACAACACTGAAGCTTTCTTT

D: -
J: TRBJ2-5
size: once
V: TRBV5-1
CDR3: CASSLGNEQETQYF
DNA: TGCGCCAGCAGCTTGGGGAACGAACAAGAGACCCAGTACTTC

D: TRBD1
J: TRBJ1-5
size: -
V: TRBV6-1
CDR3: CASSAFDLQGASNQPQHF
DNA: TGTGCCAGCAGTGCCTTCGACCTACAGGGGGCTAGCAATCAGCCCCAGCATTTT

D: TRBD1
J: TRBJ2-7
size: once
V: TRBV30
CDR3: CAWSGTSTGGRYEQYF
DNA: TGTGCCTGGAGCGGCACTTCGACAGGGGGCAGGTACGAGCAGTACTTC

D: TRBD1
J: TRBJ1-2
size: -
V: TRBV4-2
CDR3: CASSPGQGWGYTF
DNA: TGTGCCAGCAGCCCTGGACAGGGCTGGGGCTACACCTTC

D: TRBD1
J: TRBJ2-7
size: -
V: TRBV19
CDR3: CASSIRGTGGYEQYF
DNA: TGTGCCAGTAGTATTCGAGGGACAGGGGGTTACGAGCAGTACTTC

D: TRBD2
J: TRBJ2-5
size: -
V: TRBV7-7
CDR3: CASSYGGVAEETQYF
DNA: TGTGCCAGCAGTTATGGGGGGGTAGCGGAAGAGACCCAGTACTTC

D: -
J: TRBJ2-3
size: -
V: TRBV27
CDR3: CASSLGDTDTQYF
DNA: TGTGCCAGCAGTTTAGGGGACACAGATACGCAGTATTTT

D: -
J: TRBJ1-2
size: -
V: TRBV6-1
CDR3: CASSGITRNYGYTF
DNA: TGTGCCAGCAGTGGGATAACGAGGAACTATGGCTACACCTTC

D: -
J: TRBJ1-4
size: -
V: TRBV11-3
CDR3: CASRKNDQKLFF
DNA: TGTGCCAGCCGCAAAAATGACCAAAAATTGTTTTTT

D: TRBD1
J: TRBJ1-2
size: many
V: TRBV7-9
CDR3: CASSLPQGDGYTF
DNA: TGTGCCAGCAGCTTACCGCAGGGGGATGGCTACACCTTC

D: -
J: TRBJ2-5
size: -
V: TRBV15
CDR3: CATSSYREETQYF
DNA: TGTGCCACCAGCAGTTACAGAGAAGAGACCCAGTACTTC

D: TRBD2
J: TRBJ2-1
size: -
V: TRBV11-2
CDR3: CASRRSGESKFF
DNA: TGTGCCAGCAGGAGAAGCGGGGAGTCCAAGTTCTTC

D: -
J: TRBJ2-4
size: once
V: TRBV19
CDR3: CASSAGGVENIQYF
DNA: TGTGCCAGTAGTGCGGGTGGGGTCGAAAACATTCAGTACTTC

D: -
J: TRBJ1-5
size: -
V: TRBV2
CDR3: CASRAGSNQPQHF
DNA: TGTGCCAGCAGGGCGGGTTCCAATCAGCCCCAGCATTTT

D: -
J: TRBJ1-2
size: -
V: TRBV28
CDR3: CASSFPNESGGYTF
DNA: TGTGCCAGCAGTTTTCCCAACGAATCGGGCGGCTACACCTTC

D: -
J: TRBJ1-1
size: -
V: TRBV6-6
CDR3: CASSSAGDAEAFF
DNA: TGTGCCAGCAGTTCCGCAGGGGACGCTGAAGCTTTCTTT

D: -
J: TRBJ2-5
size: -
V: TRBV19
CDR3: CASSFGVQETQYF
DNA: TGTGCCAGTAGTTTCGGGGTCCAAGAGACCCAGTACTTC

D: -
J: TRBJ1-2
size: -
V: TRBV19
CDR3: CASSLGTERGYTF
DNA: TGTGCCAGTAGCCTTGGGACGGAACGTGGCTACACCTTC

D: -
J: TRBJ1-2
size: -
V: TRBV6-5
CDR3: CASSFNPDRGYTF
DNA: TGTGCCAGCAGTTTCAACCCCGACAGGGGCTACACCTTC

D: TRBD2
J: TRBJ2-1
size: -
V: TRBV9
CDR3: CASSAGLAGFNEQFF
DNA: TGTGCCAGCAGCGCGGGACTAGCGGGGTTCAATGAGCAGTTCTTC

D: -
J: TRBJ1-5
size: -
V: TRBV2
CDR3: CATSGGVGGNQPQHF
DNA: TGTGCCACCTCCGGGGGGGTTGGAGGCAATCAGCCCCAGCATTTT

D: -
J: TRBJ1-1
size: -
V: TRBV6-5
CDR3: CASSYSEWQGTEAFF
DNA: TGTGCCAGCAGTTACTCGGAGTGGCAGGGAACTGAAGCTTTCTTT

D: TRBD1
J: TRBJ2-2
size: -
V: TRBV30
CDR3: CAWSVISGQRISSHTGELFF
DNA: TGTGCCTGGAGTGTAATATCGGGACAGCGCATTTCCTCGCACACCGGGGAGCTGTTTTTT

D: TRBD1
J: TRBJ2-7
size: -
V: TRBV29-1
CDR3: CSAGTGAYEQYF
DNA: TGCAGCGCTGGGACAGGCGCCTACGAGCAGTACTTC

D: -
J: TRBJ1-1
size: -
V: TRBV4-3
CDR3: CASSQVPAENTEAFF
DNA: TGCGCCAGCAGCCAAGTTCCTGCAGAGAACACTGAAGCTTTCTTT

D: TRBD2
J: TRBJ2-1
size: -
V: TRBV7-8
CDR3: CASSWGLAGEQFF
DNA: TGTGCCAGCAGCTGGGGACTAGCGGGCGAGCAGTTCTTC

D: -
J: TRBJ1-5
size: few
V: TRBV11-2
CDR3: CASSLASGQPQHF
DNA: TGTGCCAGCAGCTTAGCGAGCGGTCAGCCCCAGCATTTT

D: -
J: TRBJ2-2
size: -
V: TRBV5-1
CDR3: CASSLGLVGAGELFF
DNA: TGCGCCAGCAGCTTGGGGCTAGTTGGGGCCGGGGAGCTGTTTTTT

D: -
J: TRBJ2-7
size: -
V: TRBV28
CDR3: CASSGQYEQYF
DNA: TGTGCCAGCTCAGGACAGTACGAGCAGTACTTC

D: -
J: TRBJ2-7
size: -
V: TRBV6-1
CDR3: CASSEVWEYEQYF
DNA: TGTGCCAGCAGTGAAGTATGGGAATACGAGCAGTACTTC

D: TRBD2
J: TRBJ2-3
size: -
V: TRBV11-2
CDR3: CASWGGGAADTQYF
DNA: TGTGCCAGCTGGGGCGGGGGGGCTGCAGATACGCAGTATTTT

D: -
J: TRBJ1-5
size: -
V: TRBV7-2
CDR3: CASSWTAFGNQPQHF
DNA: TGTGCCAGCAGCTGGACGGCTTTCGGCAATCAGCCCCAGCATTTT

D: TRBD1
J: TRBJ2-7
size: -
V: TRBV5-5
CDR3: CASSTANRGRISHYF
DNA: TGTGCCAGCAGCACCGCCAACAGGGGGCGCATATCTCATTACTTC

D: TRBD2
J: TRBJ2-5
size: -
V: TRBV6-1
CDR3: CASSGLAGAKETQYF
DNA: TGTGCCAGCAGCGGACTAGCGGGGGCGAAAGAGACCCAGTACTTC

D: TRBD1
J: TRBJ1-5
size: -
V: TRBV27
CDR3: CASRLQGAGNQPQHF
DNA: TGTGCCAGCAGACTTCAGGGGGCAGGCAATCAGCCCCAGCATTTT

D: -
J: TRBJ2-3
size: -
V: TRBV5-6
CDR3: CASSLWRGLTDTQYF
DNA: TGTGCCAGCAGCTTGTGGCGGGGGCTCACAGATACGCAGTATTTT

D: TRBD2
J: TRBJ2-2
size: once
V: TRBV7-9
CDR3: CASSVSGGVNTGELFF
DNA: TGTGCCAGCAGCGTTAGCGGGGGGGTGAACACCGGGGAGCTGTTTTTT

D: -
J: TRBJ1-6
size: -
V: TRBV4-3
CDR3: CASSQDPSSPLHF
DNA: TGCGCCAGCAGCCAAGATCCGTCATCACCCCTCCACTTT

D: -
J: TRBJ1-6
size: -
V: TRBV14
CDR3: CASSHGHSPLHF
DNA: TGTGCCAGCAGCCATGGCCATTCACCCCTCCACTTT

D: -
J: TRBJ1-2
size: -
V: TRBV7-9
CDR3: CASSLDREGYTF
DNA: TGTGCCAGCAGCTTAGACAGGGAGGGCTACACCTTC

D: TRBD1
J: TRBJ2-5
size: -
V: TRBV7-2
CDR3: CASSTQGYPQETQYF
DNA: TGTGCCAGCAGCACACAGGGGTATCCACAAGAGACCCAGTACTTC

D: TRBD1
J: TRBJ1-6
size: -
V: TRBV15
CDR3: CATSGDRARGSLHF
DNA: TGTGCCACCAGCGGAGACAGGGCTCGGGGATCCCTCCACTTT

D: -
J: TRBJ1-2
size: -
V: TRBV27
CDR3: CASKPGAGNLYGYTF
DNA: TGTGCCAGCAAACCGGGGGCAGGAAACCTCTATGGCTACACCTTC

D: -
J: TRBJ1-1
size: -
V: TRBV5-5
CDR3: CASSLGTGNTEAFF
DNA: TGTGCCAGCAGCTTGGGTACCGGAAACACTGAAGCTTTCTTT

D: TRBD1
J: TRBJ1-5
size: -
V: TRBV6-5
CDR3: CASSSTWTGDQPQHF
DNA: TGTGCCAGCAGCTCGACGTGGACAGGGGATCAGCCCCAGCATTTT